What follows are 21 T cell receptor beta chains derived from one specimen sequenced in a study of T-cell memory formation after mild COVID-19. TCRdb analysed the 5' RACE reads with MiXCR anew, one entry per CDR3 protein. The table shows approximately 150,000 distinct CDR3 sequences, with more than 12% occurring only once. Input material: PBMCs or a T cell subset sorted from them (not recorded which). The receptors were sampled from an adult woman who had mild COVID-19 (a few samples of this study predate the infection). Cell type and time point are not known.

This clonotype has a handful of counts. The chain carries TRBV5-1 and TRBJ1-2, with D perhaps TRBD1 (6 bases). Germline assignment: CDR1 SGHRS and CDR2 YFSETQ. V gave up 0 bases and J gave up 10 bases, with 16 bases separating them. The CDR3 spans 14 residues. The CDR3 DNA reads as TGCGCCAGCAGCTTGGATCCAGGGGCTGGGCTCTACACCTTC. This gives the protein CASSLDPGAGLYTF.

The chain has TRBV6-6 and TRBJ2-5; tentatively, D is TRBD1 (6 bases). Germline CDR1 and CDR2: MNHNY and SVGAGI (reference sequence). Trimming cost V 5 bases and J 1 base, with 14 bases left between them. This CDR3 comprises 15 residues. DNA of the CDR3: TGTGCCAGCAGTCCAGGGGTCCCAACCCAAGAGACCCAGTACTTC. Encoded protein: CASSPGVPTQETQYF.

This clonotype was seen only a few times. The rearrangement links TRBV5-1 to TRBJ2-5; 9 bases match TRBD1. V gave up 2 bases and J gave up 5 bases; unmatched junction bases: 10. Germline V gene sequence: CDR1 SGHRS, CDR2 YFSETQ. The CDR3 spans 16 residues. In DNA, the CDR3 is TGCGCCAGCAGCTTCGACTCCGGGACAGGGTTGGAGACCCAGTACTTC. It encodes CASSFDSGTGLETQYF.

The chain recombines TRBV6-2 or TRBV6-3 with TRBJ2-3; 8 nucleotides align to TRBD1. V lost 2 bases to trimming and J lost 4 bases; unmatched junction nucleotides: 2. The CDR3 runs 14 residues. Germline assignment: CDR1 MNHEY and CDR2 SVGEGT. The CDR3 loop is CASSYGQGADTQYF. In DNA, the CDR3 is TGTGCCAGCAGTTACGGACAGGGTGCAGATACGCAGTATTTT.

The CDR3 DNA is TGCGCCAGCAGCAGCCGGACTAGCGGGATTAACTACGAGCAGTACTTC. Protein product: CASSSRTSGINYEQYF. V gene TRBV5-1 combines with J gene TRBJ2-7, with TRBD2 matching 12 bases. The CDR3 has 16 residues. The germline V gene has CDR1 SGHRS and CDR2 YFSETQ. Germline trimming cut 4 bases from V and 3 bases from J; bases unmatched to any gene: 8.

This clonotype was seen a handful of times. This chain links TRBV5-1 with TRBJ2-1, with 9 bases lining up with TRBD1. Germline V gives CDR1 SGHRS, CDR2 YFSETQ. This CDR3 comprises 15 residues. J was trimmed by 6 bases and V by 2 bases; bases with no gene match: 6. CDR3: CASSLPGTGINEQFF. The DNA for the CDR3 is TGCGCCAGCAGCTTACCCGGGACAGGGATCAATGAGCAGTTCTTC.

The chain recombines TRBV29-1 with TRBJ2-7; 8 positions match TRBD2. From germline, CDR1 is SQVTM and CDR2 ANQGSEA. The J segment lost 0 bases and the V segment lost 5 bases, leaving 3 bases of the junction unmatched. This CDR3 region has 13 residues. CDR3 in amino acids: CSVLAGVSYEQYF. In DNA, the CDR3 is TGCAGCGTTCTAGCGGGCGTCTCCTACGAGCAGTACTTC.

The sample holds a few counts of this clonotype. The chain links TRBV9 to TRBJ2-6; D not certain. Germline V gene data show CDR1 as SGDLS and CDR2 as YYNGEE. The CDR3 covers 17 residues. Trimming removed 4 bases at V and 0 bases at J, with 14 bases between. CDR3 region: CASSPRWVPSGANVLTF. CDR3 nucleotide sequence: TGTGCCAGCAGCCCCAGATGGGTCCCCTCTGGGGCCAACGTCCTGACTTTC.

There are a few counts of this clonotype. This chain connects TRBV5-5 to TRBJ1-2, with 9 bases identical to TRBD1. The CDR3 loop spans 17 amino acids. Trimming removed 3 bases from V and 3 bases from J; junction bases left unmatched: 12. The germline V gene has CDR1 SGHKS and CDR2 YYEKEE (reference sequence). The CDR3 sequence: CASSWDTGGTPYYGYTF. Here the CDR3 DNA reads TGTGCCAGCAGCTGGGACACAGGGGGCACCCCTTACTATGGCTACACCTTC.

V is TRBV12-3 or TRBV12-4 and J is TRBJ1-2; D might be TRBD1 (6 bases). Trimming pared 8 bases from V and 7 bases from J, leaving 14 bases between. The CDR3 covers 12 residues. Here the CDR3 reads CASSLRGFGYTF. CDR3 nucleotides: TGTGCCAGCTCTTTGAGGGGGTTTGGCTACACCTTC.

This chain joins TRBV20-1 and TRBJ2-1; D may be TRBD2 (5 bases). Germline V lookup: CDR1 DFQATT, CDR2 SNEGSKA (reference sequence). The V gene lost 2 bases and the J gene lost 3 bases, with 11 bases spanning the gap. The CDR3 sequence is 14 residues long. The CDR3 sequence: CSARWPAGYNEQFF. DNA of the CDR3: TGCAGTGCTAGATGGCCGGCGGGCTACAATGAGCAGTTCTTC.

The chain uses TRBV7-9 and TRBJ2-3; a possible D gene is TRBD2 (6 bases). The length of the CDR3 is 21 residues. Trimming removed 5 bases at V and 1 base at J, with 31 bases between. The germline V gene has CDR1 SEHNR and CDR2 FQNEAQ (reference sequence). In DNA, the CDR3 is TGTGCCAGCAGCGAACCTCAGAGTACACAAGGAACGGGGGTGGGCACAGATACGCAGTATTTT. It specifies CASSEPQSTQGTGVGTDTQYF.

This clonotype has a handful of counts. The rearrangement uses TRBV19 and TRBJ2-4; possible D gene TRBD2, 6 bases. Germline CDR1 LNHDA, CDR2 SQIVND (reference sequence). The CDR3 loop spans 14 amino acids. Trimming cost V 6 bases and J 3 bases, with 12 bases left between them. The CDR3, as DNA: TGTGCCAGTAGGCCGGGACTGGGCAAAAACATTCAGTACTTC. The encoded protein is CASRPGLGKNIQYF.

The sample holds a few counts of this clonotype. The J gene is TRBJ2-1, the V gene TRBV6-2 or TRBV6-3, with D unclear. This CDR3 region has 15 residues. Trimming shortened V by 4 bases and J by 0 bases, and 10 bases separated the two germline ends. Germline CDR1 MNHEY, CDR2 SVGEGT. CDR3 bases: TGTGCCAGCAGTTCTTGGCTAGGCTCCTACAATGAGCAGTTCTTC. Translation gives CASSSWLGSYNEQFF.

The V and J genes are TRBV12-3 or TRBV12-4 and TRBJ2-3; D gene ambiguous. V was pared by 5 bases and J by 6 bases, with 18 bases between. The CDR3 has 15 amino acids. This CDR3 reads CASSPPGPLKDTQYF. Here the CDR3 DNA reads TGTGCCAGCAGTCCGCCCGGGCCTTTAAAGGATACGCAGTATTTT.

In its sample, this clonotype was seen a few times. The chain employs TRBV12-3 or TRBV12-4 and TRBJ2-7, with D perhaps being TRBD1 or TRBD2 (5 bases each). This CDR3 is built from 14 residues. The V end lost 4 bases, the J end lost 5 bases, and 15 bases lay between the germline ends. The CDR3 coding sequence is TGTGCCAGCAGTTCCTCGGGGCCGTGGGACGAGCAGTACTTC. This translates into CASSSSGPWDEQYF.

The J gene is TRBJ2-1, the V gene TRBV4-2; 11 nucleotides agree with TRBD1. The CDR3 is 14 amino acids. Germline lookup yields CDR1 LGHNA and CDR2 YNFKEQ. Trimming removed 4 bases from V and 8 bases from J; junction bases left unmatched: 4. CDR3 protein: CASSRGQGGDEQFF. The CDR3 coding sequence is TGTGCCAGCAGCCGGGGACAGGGGGGCGATGAGCAGTTCTTC.

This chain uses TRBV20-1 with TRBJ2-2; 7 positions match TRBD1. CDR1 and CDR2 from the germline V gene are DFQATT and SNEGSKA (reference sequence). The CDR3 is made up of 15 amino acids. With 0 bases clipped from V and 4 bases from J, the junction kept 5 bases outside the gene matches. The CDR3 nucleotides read TGCAGTGCTAGAGACGAGGGGGCCAGCACCGGGGAGCTGTTTTTT. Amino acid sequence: CSARDEGASTGELFF.

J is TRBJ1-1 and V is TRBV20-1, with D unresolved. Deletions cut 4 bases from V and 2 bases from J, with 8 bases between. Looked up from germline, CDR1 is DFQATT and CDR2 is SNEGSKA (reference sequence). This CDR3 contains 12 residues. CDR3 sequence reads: CSAKDGNTEAFF. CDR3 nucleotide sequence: TGCAGTGCTAAGGACGGTAACACTGAAGCTTTCTTT.

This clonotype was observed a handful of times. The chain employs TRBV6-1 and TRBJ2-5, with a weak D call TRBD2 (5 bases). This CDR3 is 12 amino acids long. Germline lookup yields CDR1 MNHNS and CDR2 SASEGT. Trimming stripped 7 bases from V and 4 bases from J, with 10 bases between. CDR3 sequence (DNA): TGTGCCAGCACGCTAGAGGGAGAGACCCAGTACTTC. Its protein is CASTLEGETQYF.

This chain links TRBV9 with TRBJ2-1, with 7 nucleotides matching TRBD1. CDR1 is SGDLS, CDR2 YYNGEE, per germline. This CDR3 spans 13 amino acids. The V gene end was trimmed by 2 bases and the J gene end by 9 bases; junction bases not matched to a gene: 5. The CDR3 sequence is CASSVRGTGEQFF. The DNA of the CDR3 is TGTGCCAGCAGCGTCAGGGGGACGGGTGAGCAGTTCTTC.